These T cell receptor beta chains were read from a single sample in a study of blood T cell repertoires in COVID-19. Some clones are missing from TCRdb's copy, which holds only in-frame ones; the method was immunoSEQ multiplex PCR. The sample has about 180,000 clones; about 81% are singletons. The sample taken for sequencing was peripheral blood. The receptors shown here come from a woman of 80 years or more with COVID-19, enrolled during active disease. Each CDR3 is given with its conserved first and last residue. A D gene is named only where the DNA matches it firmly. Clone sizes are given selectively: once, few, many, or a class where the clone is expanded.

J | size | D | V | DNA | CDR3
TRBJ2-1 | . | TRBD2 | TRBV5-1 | TGCGCCAGCAGCCCCGGGACTAGCGGGAGAGGGAATGAGCAGTTCTTC | CASSPGTSGRGNEQFF
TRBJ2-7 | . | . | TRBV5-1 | TGCGCCAGCAGCTACGTAGCGGCCGCCTACGAGCAGTACTTC | CASSYVAAAYEQYF
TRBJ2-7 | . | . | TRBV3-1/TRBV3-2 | TGTGCCAGCAGCCAAGTCTATTCCGGGGACGAGCAGTACTTC | CASSQVYSGDEQYF
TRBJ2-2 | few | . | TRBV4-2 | TGTGCCAGCAGCCAAGAATGGCAGAACACCGGGGAGCTGTTTTTT | CASSQEWQNTGELFF
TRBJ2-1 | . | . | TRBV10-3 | TGTGCCATCAGTGATTCGGGATGGTGGGACAATGAGCAGTTCTTC | CAISDSGWWDNEQFF
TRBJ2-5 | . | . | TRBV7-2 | TGTGCCAGCAGCTTAGCTGGAGGGAAAGAGACCCAGTACTTC | CASSLAGGKETQYF
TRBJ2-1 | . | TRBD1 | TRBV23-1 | TGCGCCAGCAGTCAACAACGGGACAGGGCTTACAATGAGCAGTTCTTC | CASSQQRDRAYNEQFF
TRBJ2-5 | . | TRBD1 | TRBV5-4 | TGTGCCAGCAGCTCGACAGGGGTTCAAGAGACCCAGTACTTC | CASSSTGVQETQYF
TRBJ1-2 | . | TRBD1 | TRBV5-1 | TGCGCCAGCAGCACCACAGGGGTCCGCTATGGCTACACCTTC | CASSTTGVRYGYTF
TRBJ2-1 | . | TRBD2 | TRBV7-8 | TGTGCCAGCAGCCCCCGCAGTAGCGGGAGGGCCAATGAGCAGTTCTTC | CASSPRSSGRANEQFF
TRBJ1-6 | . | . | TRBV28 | TGTGCCAGCAGTCGACGAAGGTACGAGGGTAATTCACCCCTCCACTTT | CASSRRRYEGNSPLHF
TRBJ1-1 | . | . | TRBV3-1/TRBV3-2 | TGTGCCAGCAGCCGGGGGGGGAACACTGAAGCTTTCTTT | CASSRGGNTEAFF
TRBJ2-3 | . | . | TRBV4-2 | TGTGCCAGCAGCCAAGATAATACGGGCGGGGTGGCAGATACGCAGTATTTT | CASSQDNTGGVADTQYF
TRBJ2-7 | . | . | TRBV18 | TGTGCCAGCTCACCAGCGATCTCCTACGAGCAGTACTTC | CASSPAISYEQYF
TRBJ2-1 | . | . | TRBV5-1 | TGCGCCAGCCGAGCGGGTGTCGCTCGTCGTTACAATGAGCAGTTCTTC | CASRAGVARRYNEQFF
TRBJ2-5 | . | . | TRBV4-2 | TGTGCCAGCAGCCAAGTTACGGGGCAAGAGACCCAGTACTTC | CASSQVTGQETQYF
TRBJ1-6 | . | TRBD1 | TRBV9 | TGTGCCAGCAGCGTAGAAGCAGGGGGTAATTCACCCCTCCACTTT | CASSVEAGGNSPLHF
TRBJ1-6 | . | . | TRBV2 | TGTGCCAGCAGTTACGACGGGGTTTCAAGCTCCTATAATTCACCCCTCCACTTT | CASSYDGVSSSYNSPLHF
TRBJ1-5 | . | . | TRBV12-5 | TGTGCTAGTGGCCGGGCGGGAAATCAGCCCCAGCATTTT | CASGRAGNQPQHF
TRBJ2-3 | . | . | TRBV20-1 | TGCAGTGCTAGTTTTCTCTCTACAGATACGCAGTATTTT | CSASFLSTDTQYF
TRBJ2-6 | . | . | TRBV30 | TGTGCCTGGACTCGAATCTATCCGGCTGGGGCCAACGTCCTGACTTTC | CAWTRIYPAGANVLTF
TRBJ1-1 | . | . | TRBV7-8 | TGTGCCAGCAGCTTAGGTTTGCTGCCAGGGGTGGACACTGAAGCTTTCTTT | CASSLGLLPGVDTEAFF
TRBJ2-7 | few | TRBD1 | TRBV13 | TGTGCCAGCAGCGACGACAGGGTCTACGAGCAGTACTTC | CASSDDRVYEQYF
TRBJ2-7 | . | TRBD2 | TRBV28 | TGTGCCAGCAGACAACCGGGACTAGGGTACGAGCAGTACTTC | CASRQPGLGYEQYF
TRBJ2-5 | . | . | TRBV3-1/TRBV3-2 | TGTGCCAGCAGCCAAGGCTTAGGGGAATTTCTAGAGACCCAGTACTTC | CASSQGLGEFLETQYF
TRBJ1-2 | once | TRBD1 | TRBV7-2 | TGTGCCAGCAGCCCGACGACAGGGGGTGGCTACACCTTC | CASSPTTGGGYTF
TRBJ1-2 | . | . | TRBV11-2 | TGTGCCAGCAGCCCTCGCGGATGGTTCTATGGCTACACCTTC | CASSPRGWFYGYTF
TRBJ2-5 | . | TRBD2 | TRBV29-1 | TGCAGCGTAGATGGACTAGTTGGGGCGCTACGTTGGGAGACCCAGTACTTC | CSVDGLVGALRWETQYF
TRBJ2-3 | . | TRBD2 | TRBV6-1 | TGTGCCAGCAGTGAATCAGCGGGAGGGGGCACAGATACGCAGTATTTT | CASSESAGGGTDTQYF
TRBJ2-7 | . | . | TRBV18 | TGTGCCAGCTCACCATCGGGAGAGCCCTACGAGCAGTACTTC | CASSPSGEPYEQYF
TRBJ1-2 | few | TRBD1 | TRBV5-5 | TGTGCCAGCAGCACGGAACAGGGGCACTATGGCTACACCTTC | CASSTEQGHYGYTF
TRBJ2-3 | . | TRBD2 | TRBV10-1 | TGCGCCAGCAGAACCGGACTAGCGGGGGCTAGCACAGATACGCAGTATTTT | CASRTGLAGASTDTQYF
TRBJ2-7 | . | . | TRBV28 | TGTGCCAGCAGTCCCCCAACACAGGGCTCCTACGAGCAGTACTTC | CASSPPTQGSYEQYF
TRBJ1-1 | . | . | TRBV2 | TGTGCCAGCAGTGAAGCGGGCCAGGGTGGGACTGAAGCTTTCTTT | CASSEAGQGGTEAFF
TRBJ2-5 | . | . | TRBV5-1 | TGCGCCAGCAGCTTCGAGGGGGGGGCATTTGCGACCCAGTACTTC | CASSFEGGAFATQYF
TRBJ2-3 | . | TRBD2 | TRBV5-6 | TGTGCCAGCAGCTTGGGCTTAGCGGGGGGGCTAGATACGCAGTATTTT | CASSLGLAGGLDTQYF
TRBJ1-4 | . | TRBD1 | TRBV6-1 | TGTGCCAGCAGTGACCGAACCGGGACAGAAAATGAAAAGCTGTTTTTT | CASSDRTGTENEKLFF
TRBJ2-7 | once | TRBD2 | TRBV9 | TGTGCCAGCAGCGCCGGGACTAGCGTTACCTACGAGCAGTACTTC | CASSAGTSVTYEQYF
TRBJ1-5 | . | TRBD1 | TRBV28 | TGTGCCAGCAGCCCGGGACAGGGATCTCAGCCCCAGCATTTT | CASSPGQGSQPQHF
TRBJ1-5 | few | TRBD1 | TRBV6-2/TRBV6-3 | TGTGCCAGCAGTGCGCAGGGGGTAGGGGGCAATCAGCCCCAGCATTTT | CASSAQGVGGNQPQHF
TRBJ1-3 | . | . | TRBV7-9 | TGTGCCAGCAGCTTAGGTATGCAGGGGCACTCTGGAAACACCATATATTTT | CASSLGMQGHSGNTIYF
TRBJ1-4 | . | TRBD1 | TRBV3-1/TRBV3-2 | TGTGCCAGCAGCGCATACCGACAGGGGCGGCGCGAAAAACTGTTTTTT | CASSAYRQGRREKLFF
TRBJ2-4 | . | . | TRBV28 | TGTGCCAGCAGCCTCACGGGGGCGGGACTAAGTTCCATTCAGTACTTC | CASSLTGAGLSSIQYF
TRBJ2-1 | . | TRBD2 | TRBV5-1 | TGCGCCAGCAGCTTGCTCACTAGCGGGGGTGGTGAGCAGTTCTTC | CASSLLTSGGGEQFF
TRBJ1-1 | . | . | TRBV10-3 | TGTGCCATCAACCAAGACAGGAACACTGAAGCTTTCTTT | CAINQDRNTEAFF
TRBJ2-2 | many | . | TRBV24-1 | TGTGCCACCAGTGATCGGCGGACAGTTAACGGGGAGCTGTTTTTT | CATSDRRTVNGELFF
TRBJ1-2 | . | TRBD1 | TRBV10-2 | TGCGCCAGCAGTGAGTCTGGACAGGGCTATGGCTACACCTTC | CASSESGQGYGYTF
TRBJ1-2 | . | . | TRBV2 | TGTGCCAGCTTCTCCTACGGACAAAGAAACACCTTC | CASFSYGQRNTF